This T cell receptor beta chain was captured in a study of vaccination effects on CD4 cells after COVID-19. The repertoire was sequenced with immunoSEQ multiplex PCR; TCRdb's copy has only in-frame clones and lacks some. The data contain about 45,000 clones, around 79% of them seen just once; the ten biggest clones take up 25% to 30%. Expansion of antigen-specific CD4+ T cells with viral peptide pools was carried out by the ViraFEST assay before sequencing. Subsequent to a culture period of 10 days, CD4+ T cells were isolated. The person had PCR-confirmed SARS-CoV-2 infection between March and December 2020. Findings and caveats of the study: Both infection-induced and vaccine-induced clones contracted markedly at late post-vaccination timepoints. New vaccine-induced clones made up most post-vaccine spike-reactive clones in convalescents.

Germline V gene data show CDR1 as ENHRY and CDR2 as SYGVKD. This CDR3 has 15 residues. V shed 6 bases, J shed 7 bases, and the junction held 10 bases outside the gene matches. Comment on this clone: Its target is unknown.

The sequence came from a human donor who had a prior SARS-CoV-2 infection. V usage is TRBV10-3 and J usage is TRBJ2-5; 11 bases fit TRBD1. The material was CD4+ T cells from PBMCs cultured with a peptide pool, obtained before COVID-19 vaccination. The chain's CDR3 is CAISSPGQGDGTQYF. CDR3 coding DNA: TGTGCCATCAGCTCCCCGGGACAGGGGGACGGGACCCAGTACTTC.